This note documents a single TCR beta chain sequence. Its specificity is unknown. PCR involved 60 Vbeta and 13 Jbeta primers. Generated by immunoSEQ multiplex PCR, the TCRdb table keeps only in-frame clones and is missing some. The data show 150,000 to 200,000 clones, roughly 85% seen once. CDR1 LNHDA and CDR2 SQIVND come from the germline V gene (reference sequence). The CDR3 is 16 amino acids. V gave up 6 bases and J gave up 4 bases; unmatched junction bases: 12. The data were taken from a study of cytomegalovirus exposure and HLA in healthy donors. Overall study results and limits: In a later analysis, productive TCRs from donors in an Asian-associated ancestry cluster reportedly carried fewer N-insertions than the cohort mean. In an earlier analysis, about 87% or about 30%: the productive usage of most TCR beta V segments. TCR association rates varied by HLA locus in a later analysis, with DRB1 highest and HLA-C lowest.

The chain uses TRBV19 and TRBJ1-2; TRBD1 aligns across 9 bases. The sequence derives from a man younger than 30 in good health and CMV-seropositive. Sequencing was carried out using PBMCs. This CDR3 reads CASSHEDRGIVYGYTF. The CDR3 DNA reads TGTGCCAGTAGCCACGAGGACAGGGGAATTGTCTATGGCTACACCTTC.